The 22 T cell receptor beta chains in this list originate from one sample, sequenced in a study of T cell responses to AZD1222 COVID-19 vaccine. Here immunoSEQ multiplex PCR was the method, and the copy in TCRdb shows in-frame clones only, minus some. The data contain approximately 160,000 clones, 85% to 95% of them singletons. The sequencing here drew on peripheral blood, taken on day 0 of AZD1222 vaccination. The receptor set was obtained from an adult in good health.

This chain uses TRBV18 with TRBJ1-3; D gene ambiguous. The V gene lost 3 bases and the J gene lost 0 bases, with 6 bases spanning the gap. Germline V gene data show CDR1 as KGHSH and CDR2 as LQKENI. The CDR3 extends over 14 amino acids. The CDR3 bases are TGTGCCAGCTCACCGAATTACTCTGGAAACACCATATATTTT. It specifies CASSPNYSGNTIYF.

The gene calls are TRBV3-1 (or the pseudogene TRBV3-2) and TRBJ1-6, with unresolved D. V lost 1 base and J lost 10, with 14 bases in between. There are 15 residues in the CDR3. CDR1 and CDR2 (germline): LGHDT, YNNKEL (reference sequence). CDR3 in DNA: TGTGCCAGCAGCCAAGCCCCAATATCGGGCTCACCCCTCCACTTT. It is translated as CASSQAPISGSPLHF.

V and J are TRBV12-3 or TRBV12-4 and TRBJ1-3; 10 bases match TRBD1. V gave up 8 bases and J gave up 7 bases; unmatched junction bases: 5. The CDR3 has 13 amino acids. The CDR3, as DNA: TGTGCCAGCTGTTGGGGACAGGGGAACACCATATATTTT. Protein product: CASCWGQGNTIYF.

This clone was seen only a few times. The chain links TRBV2 to TRBJ1-1; weak D call: TRBD1 (6 bases). Germline lookup yields CDR1 SNHLY and CDR2 FYNNEI. V was shortened by 7 bases and J by 2 bases, with 20 bases between the two germline ends. The CDR3 consists of 16 residues. For the CDR3, the DNA is TGTGCCAGCACCCAAGGGGGACCATATCTCAACACTGAAGCTTTCTTT. Residues: CASTQGGPYLNTEAFF.

This sequence joins TRBV15 and TRBJ2-7; D is undetermined. Trimming pared 0 bases from V and 3 bases from J, leaving 12 bases between. This CDR3 contains 15 residues. Germline assignment: CDR1 LNHNV and CDR2 YYDKDF (reference sequence). CDR3: CATSRDIGAVYEQYF. CDR3 coding DNA: TGTGCCACCAGCAGAGACATAGGCGCCGTCTACGAGCAGTACTTC.

This sequence joins TRBV7-6 and TRBJ2-2; TRBD1 matches at 8 bases. After removal of 5 bases from V and 0 bases from J, the junction contained 8 bases not matched to a gene. This CDR3 has 17 residues. Germline CDR1 reads SGHVS; CDR2 reads FNYEAQ. CDR3 amino acids: CASSVNQGAANTGELFF. The CDR3 DNA is TGTGCCAGCAGCGTTAACCAGGGGGCCGCGAACACCGGGGAGCTGTTTTTT.

This chain joins TRBV15 and TRBJ2-2; no definite D call. CDR1 is LNHNV, CDR2 YYDKDF, per germline (reference sequence). Trimming shortened V by 1 base and J by 8 bases, and 2 bases separated the two germline ends. This CDR3 spans 11 amino acids. Here the CDR3 reads CATSRVGELFF. The CDR3 DNA reads TGTGCCACCAGCAGAGTTGGGGAGCTGTTTTTT. The full variable domain, in which reference TRBV15 and TRBJ2-2 provide the parts outside the CDR3, is DAMVIQNPRYQVTQFGKPVTLSCSQTLNHNVMYWYQQKSSQAPKLLFHYYDKDFNNEADTPDNFQSRRPNTSFCFLDIRSPGLGDTAMYLCATSRVGELFFGEGSRLTVL.

The rearrangement uses TRBV10-3 and TRBJ1-1; possible D gene TRBD1, 6 bases. Germline CDR1 ENHRY, CDR2 SYGVKD. Trimming pared 7 bases from V and 4 bases from J, leaving 16 bases between. The CDR3 contains 14 residues. The CDR3 DNA is TGTGCCATCACCGAGGGGGGATCGGGCACTGAAGCTTTCTTT. This codes for CAITEGGSGTEAFF.

V usage is TRBV10-3 and J usage is TRBJ1-3, with 10 nucleotides matching TRBD1. The germline V gene has CDR1 ENHRY and CDR2 SYGVKD. V was clipped by 1 base and J by 6 bases; unmatched bases: 6. The length of the CDR3 is 16 residues. The CDR3 DNA reads as TGTGCCATCAGTGAGTTCCGGGACAGGGGCGAAAACACCATATATTTT. Translated: CAISEFRDRGENTIYF.

The chain uses TRBV9 and TRBJ2-5; 12 bases match TRBD1. Germline lookup yields CDR1 SGDLS and CDR2 YYNGEE. The V segment lost 3 bases and the J segment 5 bases; nucleotides outside the gene matches: 8. The CDR3 has 16 amino acids. This CDR3 reads CASSAPGQGARETQYF. In nucleotides, the CDR3 is TGTGCCAGCAGCGCCCCGGGACAGGGGGCGCGTGAGACCCAGTACTTC.

The V and J genes are TRBV27 and TRBJ2-3; 16 bases are a match to TRBD2. This CDR3 is 19 amino acids long. The germline gives CDR1 MNHEY, CDR2 SMNVEV (reference sequence). V was pared by 8 bases and J by 2 bases, with 13 bases of the junction left unmatched. The CDR3 bases are TGTGCCAGCGCGGGTATGGGACTAGCGGGGGGGCCGGACACAGATACGCAGTATTTT. This translates into CASAGMGLAGGPDTDTQYF.

The chain recombines TRBV5-1 with TRBJ1-1, with a tentative D call TRBD1 (5 bases). The V end lost 1 base, the J end lost 4 bases, and 11 bases lay between the germline ends. From germline, CDR1 is SGHRS and CDR2 YFSETQ. The CDR3 is made up of 14 amino acids. The CDR3 sequence is CASSLFGGGTEAFF. The CDR3 DNA reads TGCGCCAGCAGCTTGTTTGGTGGGGGCACTGAAGCTTTCTTT.

This clone appeared once. V usage is TRBV7-2 and J usage is TRBJ1-2; 12 bases map to TRBD1. Trimming removed 1 base from V and 4 bases from J; junction bases left unmatched: 7. The CDR3 runs to 17 residues. From germline, CDR1 is SGHTA and CDR2 FQGNSA. This chain's CDR3 is CASSLVGTGGFGYGYTF. DNA for the CDR3: TGTGCCAGCAGCTTAGTCGGGACAGGGGGCTTTGGCTATGGCTACACCTTC. Full variable domain (rest looked up from reference TRBV7-2 and TRBJ1-2): GAGVSQSPSNKVTEKGKDVELRCDPISGHTALYWYRQSLGQGLEFLIYFQGNSAPDKSGLPSDRFSAERTGGSVSTLTIQRTQQEDSAVYLCASSLVGTGGFGYGYTFGSGTRLTVV.

This clone was seen once. The chain has TRBV20-1 and TRBJ2-1, with D unresolved. Germline V CDR1 and CDR2: DFQATT, SNEGSKA (reference sequence). The CDR3 runs to 11 residues. V lost 7 bases, J lost 5 bases, and 9 bases lay in between. In DNA, the CDR3 is TGCAGTGTCGCGCGGAACAATGAGCAGTTCTTC. Translation gives CSVARNNEQFF.

J is TRBJ2-6 and V is TRBV3-1 (or the pseudogene TRBV3-2), with a tentative D call TRBD1 (6 bases). This CDR3 comprises 18 residues. Germline values: CDR1 LGHDT, CDR2 YNNKEL (reference sequence). V was shortened by 5 bases and J by 0 bases, with 17 bases between the two germline ends. In DNA form, the CDR3 reads TGTGCCAGCAGCAGAGGACAGAAACTAAGCTCTGGGGCCAACGTCCTGACTTTC. Translated, it gives CASSRGQKLSSGANVLTF.

The rearrangement joins TRBV6-5 to TRBJ2-7; 8 bases map to TRBD1. Trimming took 6 bases from V and 4 from J; bases not matched to a gene: 8. This CDR3 spans 14 amino acids. The V gene's germline CDR1 is MNHEY and CDR2 SVGAGI. The CDR3 nucleotides are TGTGCCAGCAGGAACCGGGACAGGACATACGAGCAGTACTTC. Its translation: CASRNRDRTYEQYF.

The rearrangement links TRBV9 to TRBJ2-1; D remains unclear. In germline, CDR1 is SGDLS, CDR2 YYNGEE. The CDR3 runs to 15 residues. Trimming pared 4 bases from V and 5 bases from J, leaving 16 bases between. The CDR3 loop is CASSPGFIRHNEQFF. CDR3 sequence (DNA): TGTGCCAGCAGCCCGGGCTTCATTAGGCACAATGAGCAGTTCTTC.

The rearrangement joins TRBV27 to TRBJ1-1; D might be TRBD1 (5 bases). This CDR3 is built from 13 residues. Germline CDR1 reads MNHEY; CDR2 reads SMNVEV (reference sequence). With 6 bases removed from V and 4 bases from J, the gap between germline ends came to 12 bases. The CDR3 spells CASSHPGGTEAFF. CDR3 DNA: TGTGCCAGCAGCCACCCTGGGGGCACTGAAGCTTTCTTT.

The V call is TRBV7-9, the J call TRBJ1-1; 8 bases map to TRBD1. The CDR3 runs 17 residues. CDR1 SEHNR and CDR2 FQNEAQ come from the germline V gene (reference sequence). V lost 7 bases to trimming and J lost 4 bases; unmatched junction nucleotides: 17. Here the CDR3 reads CASNTGGSGRGGTEAFF. The CDR3 coding sequence is TGTGCCAGCAACACAGGGGGAAGCGGTCGCGGTGGCACTGAAGCTTTCTTT.

The chain carries TRBV5-6 and TRBJ2-4; D is undetermined. The CDR3 contains 14 residues. The germline V gene has CDR1 SGHDT and CDR2 YYEEEE. The ends were cut back, 0 bases at V and 2 bases at J, with 6 bases in the middle. The CDR3 bases are TGTGCCAGCAGCTTGGTTCAGTCCAAAAACATTCAGTACTTC. Protein product: CASSLVQSKNIQYF.

The gene calls are TRBV5-1 and TRBJ2-2; the D gene is possibly TRBD2 (7 bases). Germline values: CDR1 SGHRS, CDR2 YFSETQ. CDR3 length: 16 amino acids. Trimming removed 5 bases at V and 2 bases at J, with 16 bases between. This CDR3 is CASRVVAGANTGELFF. CDR3 nucleotide sequence: TGCGCCAGCAGGGTGGTTGCGGGGGCCAACACCGGGGAGCTGTTTTTT.

This clone was counted a single time. The chain couples TRBV7-2 to TRBJ2-1; 7 nucleotides align to TRBD1. After removal of 5 bases from V and 4 bases from J, the junction contained 11 bases not matched to a gene. The CDR3 has 16 amino acids. The germline gives CDR1 SGHTA, CDR2 FQGNSA. For the CDR3, the DNA is TGTGCCAGCAGCCCCCAGGACAGGAGCCTTTACAATGAGCAGTTCTTC. As protein: CASSPQDRSLYNEQFF.